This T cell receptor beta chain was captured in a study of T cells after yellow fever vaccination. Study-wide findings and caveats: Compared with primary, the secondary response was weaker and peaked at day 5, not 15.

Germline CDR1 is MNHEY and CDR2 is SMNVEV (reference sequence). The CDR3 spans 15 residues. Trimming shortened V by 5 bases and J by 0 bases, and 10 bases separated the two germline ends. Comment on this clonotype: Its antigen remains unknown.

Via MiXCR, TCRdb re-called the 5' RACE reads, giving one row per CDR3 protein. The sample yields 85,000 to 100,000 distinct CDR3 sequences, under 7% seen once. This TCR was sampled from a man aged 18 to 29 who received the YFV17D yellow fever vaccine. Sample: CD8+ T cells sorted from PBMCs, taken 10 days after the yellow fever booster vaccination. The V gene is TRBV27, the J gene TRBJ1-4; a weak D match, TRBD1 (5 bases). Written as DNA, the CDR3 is TGTGCCAGCAGTCGACAGACGGCAACTAATGAAAAACTGTTTTTT. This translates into CASSRQTATNEKLFF.